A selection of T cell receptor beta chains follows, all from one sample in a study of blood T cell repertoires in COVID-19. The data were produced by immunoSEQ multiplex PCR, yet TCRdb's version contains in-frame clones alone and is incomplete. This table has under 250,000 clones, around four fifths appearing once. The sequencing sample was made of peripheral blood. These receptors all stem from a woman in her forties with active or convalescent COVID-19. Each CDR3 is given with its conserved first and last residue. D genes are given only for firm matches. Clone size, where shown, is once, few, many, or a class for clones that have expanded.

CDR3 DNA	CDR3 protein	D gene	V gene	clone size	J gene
TGTGCCTGCCCGCCAGGGACAGGGAGGGGTAACTATGGCTACACCTTC	CACPPGTGRGNYGYTF	TRBD1	TRBV30	-	TRBJ1-2
TGCGCCAGCAGTGCTCTAGCGGATGCCAATGAGCAGTTCTTC	CASSALADANEQFF	TRBD2	TRBV5-1	-	TRBJ2-1
TGTGCCAGCTCACCACCGGGGCAGTACGAGCAGTACTTC	CASSPPGQYEQYF	-	TRBV18	-	TRBJ2-7
TGCGCCAGCAGCTTGGCCGTGGCTAGCGGGATTGAGACCCAGTACTTC	CASSLAVASGIETQYF	TRBD2	TRBV5-1	-	TRBJ2-5
TGTGCCAGCAGAAAAGAAAAAAAGCCCAGGACAGGAGCTGCAATTTATGGCTACACCTTC	CASRKEKKPRTGAAIYGYTF	-	TRBV21-1	-	TRBJ1-2
TGTGCCAGCAAGGGGGACAGAGATTCACCCCTCCACTTT	CASKGDRDSPLHF	TRBD1	TRBV28	few	TRBJ1-6
TGTGCCAGCAGCGTGGGGGACCTCGGGGGGTACCACTACGAGCAGTACTTC	CASSVGDLGGYHYEQYF	TRBD2	TRBV9	-	TRBJ2-7
TGCGCCAGCAGCCAAGAGGGGCAGGGGCTGATGGGCTACACCTTC	CASSQEGQGLMGYTF	-	TRBV4-1	-	TRBJ1-2
TGTGCCAGCAGCCTTGGACAGACAAGCAATCAGCCCCAGCATTTT	CASSLGQTSNQPQHF	-	TRBV4-2	once	TRBJ1-5
TGTGCCAGCTCACCGGGGACAGGCATCATTCAAGAGACCCAGTACTTC	CASSPGTGIIQETQYF	TRBD1	TRBV18	-	TRBJ2-5
TGTGCCAGCAGCTTAGCACGCCGGTGGACAGGGAAAGGGGCCACTGAAGCTTTCTTT	CASSLARRWTGKGATEAFF	TRBD1	TRBV7-8	-	TRBJ1-1
TGTGCCAGCAGGCCGGGGGACCGGTCGTCCGGGGAGCTGTTTTTT	CASRPGDRSSGELFF	-	TRBV21-1	-	TRBJ2-2
TGTGCCAGTGGACCCTCAGGGGCGATTGAAGCTTTCTTT	CASGPSGAIEAFF	-	TRBV28	-	TRBJ1-1
TGCAGCGGGAAACAGGGCGCTGAAGCTTTCTTT	CSGKQGAEAFF	-	TRBV29-1	-	TRBJ1-1
TGTGCCAGCAGCTTGGGGACAGGGGAAAAACTGTTTTTT	CASSLGTGEKLFF	TRBD1	TRBV5-4	-	TRBJ1-4
TGTGCCACCAGTGATTTAGGGGGGGTCGGCTACACCTTC	CATSDLGGVGYTF	-	TRBV24-1	-	TRBJ1-2
TGTGCCAGCAGAGAGGACAGCTCCTCTGGAAACACCATATATTTT	CASREDSSSGNTIYF	-	TRBV2	-	TRBJ1-3
TGTGCCAGCAGCCCAGGGCACAGGGTCTATGACTACACCTTC	CASSPGHRVYDYTF	-	TRBV7-3	-	TRBJ1-2
TGTGCCAGCAGCCCATCGGACAGGGCTGTCTCTGGGGCCAACGTCCTGACTTTC	CASSPSDRAVSGANVLTF	TRBD1	TRBV3-1/TRBV3-2	-	TRBJ2-6
TGTGCCAGTAGAGTAGGGGGCGGTCGCACTGAAGCTTTCTTT	CASRVGGGRTEAFF	TRBD1	TRBV19	-	TRBJ1-1
TGCAGCGTTGTACCCCCGGCGAGGTACGAGCAGTACTTC	CSVVPPARYEQYF	-	TRBV29-1	-	TRBJ2-7
TGTGCCAGCAGTTCACCCCTAGCGGGGGCAACCTACAATGAGCAGTTCTTC	CASSSPLAGATYNEQFF	TRBD2	TRBV28	-	TRBJ2-1
TGTGCCAGCAGTCCGTGGCAGGCCAGCTCCTATAATTCACCCCTCCACTTT	CASSPWQASSYNSPLHF	-	TRBV6-6	many	TRBJ1-6
TGTGCCAGCAGCCAAGACGGTAAACCGGGCCCCCCGGGGGAGCAGTACTTC	CASSQDGKPGPPGEQYF	-	TRBV3-1/TRBV3-2	once	TRBJ2-7
TGTGCCAGCAGTGAAAATTCGGGGGAGCATGAAAAACTGTTTTTT	CASSENSGEHEKLFF	-	TRBV2	-	TRBJ1-4
TGTGCCAGCAGCCAATTTACAGGGGGTTCGAATTCACCCCTCCACTTT	CASSQFTGGSNSPLHF	TRBD1	TRBV16	once	TRBJ1-6
TGTGCCAGCAGCAGAGATCGGGGTGCGGAGACCCAGTACTTC	CASSRDRGAETQYF	-	TRBV11-1	-	TRBJ2-5
TGTGCCAGCAGCTTAGTTACAGGGACATGGCAGCCCCAGCATTTT	CASSLVTGTWQPQHF	-	TRBV7-8	-	TRBJ1-5
TGTGCCAGCAGTGAAGCGCTAGACAGCCTCTATGGCTACACCTTC	CASSEALDSLYGYTF	-	TRBV6-1	-	TRBJ1-2
TGTGCCTGGAAGTTAAGCGGGGGGCTCACAGATACGCAGTATTTT	CAWKLSGGLTDTQYF	TRBD2	TRBV30	-	TRBJ2-3
TGTGCCAGCAGTGGAACAGGGTACGCCACTGAAGCTTTCTTT	CASSGTGYATEAFF	-	TRBV2	-	TRBJ1-1
TGCGCCAGCAGCCACGCGACAGGGTGGGATACGCAGTATTTT	CASSHATGWDTQYF	TRBD1	TRBV4-1	once	TRBJ2-3
TGTGCCAGTAGTATATTGGTGGTTCAGTCAACCCATTCACCCCTCCACTTT	CASSILVVQSTHSPLHF	-	TRBV19	-	TRBJ1-6
TGTGCCACCAGTGATCCCACAGGGACAGGAAAGTTCTTC	CATSDPTGTGKFF	TRBD1	TRBV24-1	-	TRBJ2-1
TGTGCCAGCAGTCTGGACAGGGGGAGCACAGATACGCAGTATTTT	CASSLDRGSTDTQYF	TRBD1	TRBV6-5	-	TRBJ2-3
TGTGCCAGCAGCTCAGAGGGGGTGGTGAACACTGAAGCTTTCTTT	CASSSEGVVNTEAFF	-	TRBV7-9	-	TRBJ1-1
TGTGCCAGCAGTCGCCCCCCCCTAGACGTACTAAAACCCTACGAGCAGTACTTC	CASSRPPLDVLKPYEQYF	-	TRBV25-1	-	TRBJ2-7
TGTGCCAGCAGTTTTCCGGGTAACTATGGCTACACCTTC	CASSFPGNYGYTF	-	TRBV12-3/TRBV12-4	-	TRBJ1-2
TGTGCCAGCAGTGAAAATTTGGACAGGAGCTATGGCTACACCTTC	CASSENLDRSYGYTF	TRBD1	TRBV6-1	-	TRBJ1-2
TGTGCCAGTAGTATATTGGCGGGACAGGGGAACACTGAAGCTTTCTTT	CASSILAGQGNTEAFF	TRBD1	TRBV19	-	TRBJ1-1
TGCAGCGTTGAATTTCAGGGGAGCTCCTACAATGAGCAGTTCTTC	CSVEFQGSSYNEQFF	-	TRBV29-1	-	TRBJ2-1
TGTGCCAGCAGCCCCCCGACTAACTCTGGAAACACCATATATTTT	CASSPPTNSGNTIYF	-	TRBV5-4	few	TRBJ1-3
TGCGCCAGCAGCTCCGCGGGCGGGTACAATGAGCAGTTCTTC	CASSSAGGYNEQFF	-	TRBV5-1	-	TRBJ2-1
TGTGCCAGCTCACCAGAGGATCTGGCCAAAAACATTCAGTACTTC	CASSPEDLAKNIQYF	-	TRBV18	-	TRBJ2-4
TGTGCCAGCAGGGCCGGGTACAATGAGCAGTTCTTC	CASRAGYNEQFF	-	TRBV3-1/TRBV3-2	-	TRBJ2-1
TGTGCCACCAGAAACCCCCGACGGGAAACAGCAACTAATGAAAAACTGTTTTTT	CATRNPRRETATNEKLFF	-	TRBV15	-	TRBJ1-4
TGTGCCAGCAGTTCCCAGGGGTCCTACGAGCAGTACTTC	CASSSQGSYEQYF	-	TRBV27	-	TRBJ2-7
TGTGCCAGCAGCCCCGGGACTAGCGGGGGCACAGATACGCAGTATTTT	CASSPGTSGGTDTQYF	TRBD2	TRBV7-3	few	TRBJ2-3
TGTGCCAGCAGCTTAGTGCCCCCGGGAGGGAGGTACACTGAAGCTTTCTTT	CASSLVPPGGRYTEAFF	-	TRBV11-3	few	TRBJ1-1
TGTGCCAGCAGTGCGCAACCAGCGGAAGGGAAGAGTCAAGAGACCCAGTACTTC	CASSAQPAEGKSQETQYF	-	TRBV25-1	-	TRBJ2-5
TGTGCCAGCAGCAGTGGGGGCCTAAATTCACCCCTCCACTTT	CASSSGGLNSPLHF	-	TRBV21-1	once	TRBJ1-6
TGCGCCAGCAGCTTGGTCGGGACAGGGGGTAACGAGCAGTACTTC	CASSLVGTGGNEQYF	TRBD1	TRBV5-1	-	TRBJ2-7
TGTGCCAGCAGCGTAGCACAGGGGGGCTACGAGCAGTACTTC	CASSVAQGGYEQYF	TRBD1	TRBV9	-	TRBJ2-7
TGTGCCAGTAGGAGGCGACTAGCGGTTCCCCAAGAGACCCAGTACTTC	CASRRRLAVPQETQYF	TRBD2	TRBV19	-	TRBJ2-5